The rows below give T cell receptor beta chains drawn from one sample of a study of CD4 T cells in lung cancer. Assay: immunoSEQ multiplex PCR; the TCRdb copy retains only in-frame clones and omits some. The data contain about 4,400 clones, roughly 81% of them singletons. Sequencing was performed on lung tumor tissue. The receptors derive from a man in his 60s with non-small cell lung cancer. Each CDR3 is given with its conserved first and last residue. A D gene is named only where the DNA matches it firmly. A row's size may be missing; if present it is once, few, many or a size class.

d_call	v_call	clone_size	j_call	cdr3_nt	cdr3_aa
TRBD1	TRBV29-1	NA	TRBJ1-1	TGCAGCGCGGGACAGGGCCTAGCTTTCTTT	CSAGQGLAFF
NA	TRBV5-4	few	TRBJ1-1	TGTGCCAGCAGCTCACAGGGCGTGAACACTGAAGCTTTCTTT	CASSSQGVNTEAFF
NA	TRBV28	NA	TRBJ2-7	TGTGCCAGCAGTGCTCCTATATCCGAGCAGTACTTC	CASSAPISEQYF
NA	TRBV10-3	NA	TRBJ1-4	TGTGCCATCGGGCCCGCTTCAACTAATGAAAAACTGTTTTTT	CAIGPASTNEKLFF
TRBD2	TRBV27	once	TRBJ2-1	TGTGCCAGCAGTTTTGGTCCTAGCGGGAGGGGGGTCAATGAGCAGTTCTTC	CASSFGPSGRGVNEQFF
TRBD2	TRBV5-8	NA	TRBJ2-5	TGTGCCAGCAGCTTGCTAGCGGGGGGGACCCAGTACTTC	CASSLLAGGTQYF
NA	TRBV7-9	once	TRBJ1-3	TGTGCCAGCAACCCGGGTCTCTCTGGAAACACCATATATTTT	CASNPGLSGNTIYF
NA	TRBV6-4	NA	TRBJ1-4	TGTGCCAGCAGTGACGCCCCGGGACAAGGTGAAAAACTGTTTTTT	CASSDAPGQGEKLFF
NA	TRBV28	NA	TRBJ2-7	TGTGCCAGCAGCCTTCTCACGGGAGAGGCGGAAGAGCAGTACTTC	CASSLLTGEAEEQYF
TRBD1	TRBV27	NA	TRBJ2-1	TGTGCCAGCAGTTCAGGGGGCTGGTTGTCCTACAATGAGCAGTTCTTC	CASSSGGWLSYNEQFF
TRBD1	TRBV10-3	NA	TRBJ1-3	TGTGCCATCGGTGAACAGGGGAATCAAGGAAACACCATATATTTT	CAIGEQGNQGNTIYF
NA	TRBV5-8	few	TRBJ2-3	TGTGCCAGCAGCTCGGGAGTCACAGATACGCAGTATTTT	CASSSGVTDTQYF
NA	TRBV28	few	TRBJ1-2	TGTGCCAGCAGGGCATCACAGAACTATGGCTACACCTTC	CASRASQNYGYTF
TRBD1	TRBV19	NA	TRBJ1-2	TGTGCCAGTAGTATCAGAGGACAGGCCCCAGCTAACTATGGCTACACCTTC	CASSIRGQAPANYGYTF
NA	TRBV29-1	NA	TRBJ2-1	TGCAGCGTTGAGGGCTATGAGCAGTTCTTC	CSVEGYEQFF
NA	TRBV5-4	NA	TRBJ1-2	TGTGCCAGCAGCTCCCAGGGTGGCTATGGCTACACCTTC	CASSSQGGYGYTF
TRBD2	TRBV7-6	medium-sized	TRBJ2-2	TGTGCCAGCAGCCCGGGACTAGCGGGAGGGCCGGCGGAGCTGTTTTTT	CASSPGLAGGPAELFF
NA	TRBV28	NA	TRBJ1-2	TGTGCCAGCAGGCCGCCCGGGGGAGTGGGCTATGGCTACACCTTC	CASRPPGGVGYGYTF
NA	TRBV29-1	once	TRBJ2-1	TGCAGCGTCCGACTCGACCAGCCCAATGAGCAGTTCTTC	CSVRLDQPNEQFF
TRBD1	TRBV28	NA	TRBJ2-7	TGTGGCATAGGGGACAGAGCCTACGAGCAGTACTTC	CGIGDRAYEQYF
NA	TRBV30	NA	TRBJ2-6	TGTGCCTCGTGGGGGGGACACCTAAGCTCTGGGGCCAACGTCCTGACTTTC	CASWGGHLSSGANVLTF
NA	TRBV6-1	NA	TRBJ2-7	TGTGCCAGCAGTGAGAATTCGGGAGCGCACGAGCAGTACTTC	CASSENSGAHEQYF
NA	TRBV7-6	NA	TRBJ2-1	TGTGCCAGCAGCCTTAGCGGCTCCTACAATGAGCAGTTCTTC	CASSLSGSYNEQFF
TRBD1	TRBV10-3	NA	TRBJ1-2	TGTGCCATCAGTGACCGGGACAGGGGTAACTATGGCTACACCTTC	CAISDRDRGNYGYTF
NA	TRBV7-6	NA	TRBJ2-1	TGTGCCAGCAGCGGACAGATAAATGAGCAGTTCTTC	CASSGQINEQFF
TRBD2	TRBV15	once	TRBJ2-5	TGTGCCACCAGGGAAACCGGGACTACTGAAGAGACCCAGTACTTC	CATRETGTTEETQYF
TRBD2	TRBV11-3	NA	TRBJ2-3	TGTGCCAGCAGCTTAGGACAGCGGGAGGCTCCAGATACGCAGTATTTT	CASSLGQREAPDTQYF
TRBD1	TRBV19	NA	TRBJ2-7	TGTGCCAGTAGTATAATGGGACAGGGGTACTACGAGCAGTACTTC	CASSIMGQGYYEQYF
NA	TRBV28	medium-sized	TRBJ1-1	TGTGCCAGCAGTTTATCTCCCCGGAACACTGAAGCTTTCTTT	CASSLSPRNTEAFF